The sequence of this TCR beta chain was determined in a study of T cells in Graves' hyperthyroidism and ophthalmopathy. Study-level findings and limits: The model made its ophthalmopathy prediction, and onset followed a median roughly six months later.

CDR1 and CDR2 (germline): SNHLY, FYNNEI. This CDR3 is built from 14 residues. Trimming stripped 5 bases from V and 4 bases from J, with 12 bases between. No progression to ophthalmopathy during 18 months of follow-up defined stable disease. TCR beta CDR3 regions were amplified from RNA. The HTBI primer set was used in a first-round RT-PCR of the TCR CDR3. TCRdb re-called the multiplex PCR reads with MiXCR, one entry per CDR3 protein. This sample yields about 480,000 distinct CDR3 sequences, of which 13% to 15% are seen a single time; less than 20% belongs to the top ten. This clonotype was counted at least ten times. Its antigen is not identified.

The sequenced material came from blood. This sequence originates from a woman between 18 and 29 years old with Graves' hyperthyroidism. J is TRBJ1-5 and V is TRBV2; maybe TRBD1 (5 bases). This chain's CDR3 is CASSRGGPNQPQHF. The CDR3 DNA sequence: TGTGCCAGCAGTCGGGGGGGTCCTAATCAGCCCCAGCATTTT.